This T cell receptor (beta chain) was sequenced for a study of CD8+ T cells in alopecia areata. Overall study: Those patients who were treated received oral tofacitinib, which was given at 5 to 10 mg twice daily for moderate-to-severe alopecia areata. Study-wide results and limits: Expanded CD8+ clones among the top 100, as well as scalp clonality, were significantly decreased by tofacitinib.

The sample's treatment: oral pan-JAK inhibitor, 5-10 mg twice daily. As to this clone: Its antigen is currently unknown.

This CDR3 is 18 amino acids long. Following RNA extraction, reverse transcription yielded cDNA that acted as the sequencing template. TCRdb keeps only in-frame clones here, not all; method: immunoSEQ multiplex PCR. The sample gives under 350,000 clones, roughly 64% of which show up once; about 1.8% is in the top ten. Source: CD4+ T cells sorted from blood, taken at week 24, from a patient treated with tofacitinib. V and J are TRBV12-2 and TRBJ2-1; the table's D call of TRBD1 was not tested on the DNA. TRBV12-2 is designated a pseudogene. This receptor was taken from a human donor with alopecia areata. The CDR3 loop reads CASRLQLGQGSSYNEQFF. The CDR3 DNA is TGTGCAAGTCGCTTGCAGTTGGGGCAGGGAAGCTCCTACAATGAGCAGTTCTTC.